Here is one TCR beta chain with its context. This entry comes from a study of OX40 agonist ivuxolimab in advanced cancers. On the study more broadly: Given to patients was ivuxolimab, an agonistic anti-OX40 (CD134) antibody. One hepatocellular carcinoma and two cutaneous melanoma patients partially responded.

The method was immunoSEQ multiplex PCR; TCRdb's version includes in-frame clones alone and lacks a portion of them. The sample has 45,000 to 55,000 clones; roughly 84% are singletons. CDR1 and CDR2 (germline): SGHRS, YFSETQ. The V segment lost 4 bases and the J segment 8 bases; nucleotides outside the gene matches: 4. The CDR3 sequence is 14 residues long. This TCR came from an adult with an advanced solid tumor such as melanoma, head and neck, liver or kidney cancer. Sequenced here: CD4+ or CD8+ T cells sorted from blood, sampled in a trial of the OX40 agonist ivuxolimab. The rearrangement links TRBV5-1 to TRBJ2-1; 12 bases are a match to TRBD2. CDR3 loop: CASSEGTSGYEQFF. Written as DNA, the CDR3 is TGCGCCAGCAGCGAAGGGACTAGCGGGTATGAGCAGTTCTTC. The entire variable domain, with the rest obtained from reference TRBV5-1 and TRBJ2-1, is as follows: KAGVTQTPRYLIKTRGQQVTLSCSPISGHRSVSWYQQTPGQGLQFLFEYFSETQRNKGNFPGRFSGRQFSNSRSEMNVSTLELGDSALYLCASSEGTSGYEQFFGPGTRLTVL.